The TCR beta chain described here comes from a study of blood T cell repertoires in COVID-19. Study at large: Sites across the United States, Italy and Spain contributed samples from acute and convalescent COVID-19. Nucleic acid was either cDNA or gDNA, and it came from T cells, B-cell-depleted T cells, or PBMCs.

Germline values: CDR1 MNHEY, CDR2 SVGAGI. V lost 0 bases and J 3 bases, leaving 14 bases between the germline ends. CDR3 length equals 16 residues. Study processing details: Amplified reference gene primers provided the basis for estimating nucleated cell counts. Some clones are missing from TCRdb's copy, which holds only in-frame ones; the method was immunoSEQ multiplex PCR. V and J calls and clone size come straight from that table; D and trimming were deduced from the DNA. The table has roughly 74,000 clones, about 90% seen once; the top ten hold around 2%. The TCR sequence derives from a woman aged 80 or over with active or convalescent COVID-19. V and J are TRBV6-5 and TRBJ1-1; D might be TRBD1 (5 bases). Sequenced material: peripheral blood. CDR3 DNA sequence: TGTGCCAGCAGTTACTCGGGGCGGCCGGGGGACACTGAAGCTTTCTTT. Amino acids: CASSYSGRPGDTEAFF.